These 9 T cell receptor beta chains share one sample of origin, sequenced in a study of pediatric ulcerative colitis (dated 2019 in TCRdb). The library was generated by the immunoSEQ multiplex PCR assay. The table comes from immuneACCESS by way of TCRdb, which keeps in-frame sequences with V and J called. Part of the clones is missing from these tables; in studies checked, under half for an unresolved V gene and the rest for unknown reasons. This sample holds about 60,000 clones; around 87% were observed only once. The top ten hold 1.5% of the sample. Sequenced input: blood. These receptors were taken from a boy younger than 18 who was a control in a study of pediatric ulcerative colitis.

The CDR3 here is CASSRLAGTGELFF. The CDR3 DNA is TGTGCCAGCAGCCGACTAGCGGGGACCGGGGAGCTGTTTTTT. The chain combines TRBV11-3 with TRBJ2-2, with 11 nucleotides matching TRBD2. CDR1 is SGHNT and CDR2 is YENEEA in the germline V gene. The CDR3 totals 14 residues. V was pared by 5 bases and J by 5 bases, with 1 base of the junction left unmatched. Filled out from reference TRBV11-3 and TRBJ2-2, the complete variable domain reads EAGVVQSPRYKIIEKKQPVAFWCNPISGHNTLYWYLQNLGQGPELLIRYENEEAVDDSQLPKDRFSAERLKGVDSTLKIQPAELGDSAVYLCASSRLAGTGELFFGEGSRLTVL.

V is TRBV11-2 and J is TRBJ1-6; TRBD1 aligns across 7 bases. Germline V gives CDR1 SGHAT, CDR2 FQNNGV. The CDR3 runs 16 residues. J gave up 7 bases and V 5 bases, and 11 bases lay outside the gene matches. The CDR3 sequence is CASSLSPGQSNSPLHF. The CDR3 bases are TGTGCCAGCAGCCTCTCCCCGGGACAGTCGAATTCACCCCTCCACTTT.

This chain links TRBV4-1 with TRBJ2-1; D is possibly TRBD2 (5 bases). The germline V gene has CDR1 MGHRA and CDR2 YSYEKL. Trimming stripped 1 base from V and 9 bases from J, with 13 bases between. The CDR3 covers 14 residues. CDR3 in DNA: TGCGCCAGCAGCCAAGTTCGTCGAGGACTTGAGCAGTTCTTC. It codes for CASSQVRRGLEQFF.

This clone occurred once. The V gene is TRBV5-4, the J gene TRBJ1-1; D perhaps matches TRBD1 (6 bases). The V end lost 1 base, the J end lost 5 bases, and 12 bases lay between the germline ends. This CDR3 has 14 amino acids. The V gene's germline CDR1 is SGHNT and CDR2 YYREEE (reference sequence). CDR3 amino acids: CASSLRGARTEAFF. CDR3 DNA: TGTGCCAGCAGCTTGAGGGGGGCGAGAACTGAAGCTTTCTTT.

This clone was counted a single time. The DNA of the CDR3 is TGTGCCAGCAGTTCCCCAGGGCAAACTGAAGCTTTCTTT. It codes for CASSSPGQTEAFF. The chain combines TRBV7-2 with TRBJ1-1; D perhaps matches TRBD1 (5 bases). Germline V gives CDR1 SGHTA, CDR2 FQGNSA. V lost 6 bases to trimming and J lost 5 bases, with 13 bases between them. This CDR3 region has 13 residues.

V is TRBV19 and J is TRBJ2-1; the match to TRBD2 covers 11 bases. Losses at the gene ends were 6 bases for V and 5 bases for J; bases not matched to a gene: 3. The CDR3 length is 14 residues. Germline lookup yields CDR1 LNHDA and CDR2 SQIVND (reference sequence). CDR3 protein: CASRLAGGDNEQFF. As DNA, the CDR3 is TGTGCCAGTAGGTTAGCGGGAGGGGACAATGAGCAGTTCTTC.

The chain has TRBV5-1 and TRBJ1-1; D is undetermined. Looked up from germline, CDR1 is SGHRS and CDR2 is YFSETQ. The CDR3 covers 14 residues. V lost 0 bases and J lost 2, with 8 bases in between. The CDR3 DNA reads as TGCGCCAGCAGCTTGGCCCTGACAAACACTGAAGCTTTCTTT. Amino acid sequence: CASSLALTNTEAFF.

The chain recombines TRBV11-2 with TRBJ2-7; the D gene is possibly TRBD2 (6 bases). The germline CDR1 and CDR2 sequences are SGHAT and FQNNGV. The CDR3 contains 15 residues. V dropped 0 bases and J dropped 7 bases, with 16 bases sitting between them. The CDR3 reads CASSLDTSTSGEQYF. Here the CDR3 DNA reads TGTGCCAGCAGCTTAGATACTAGCACATCTGGAGAGCAGTACTTC.

This clone is a singleton in its sample. The chain employs TRBV6-6 and TRBJ2-7, with D perhaps assigned TRBD1 or TRBD2 (7 bases each). This CDR3 is built from 15 residues. The V gene's germline CDR1 is MNHNY and CDR2 SVGAGI (reference sequence). Trimming removed 4 bases at V and 5 bases at J, with 18 bases between. This CDR3 reads CASSWGPAGGDEQYF. The CDR3 DNA sequence: TGTGCCAGCAGTTGGGGCCCGGCAGGGGGGGACGAGCAGTACTTC.